This T cell receptor (beta chain) was retrieved from a study of T cell repertoires in cytomegalovirus infection. Study as a whole: It can be stated that public TCR beta signatures indicated CMV infection as well as a matching HLA type. Broader study findings: HLA-C-restricted TCR beta clonotypes specific for CMV led the ex vivo response.

This clonotype was observed a few times. Its antigen is unidentified. TCRdb reprocessed the reads with MiXCR, giving one entry per CDR3 protein. In the table there are 450,000 to 600,000 distinct CDR3 sequences, about 11% of which are singletons. The germline V and J ends were trimmed by 1 base and 4 bases, with 19 bases remaining between them. The CDR3 consists of 17 residues. The germline V gene encodes CDR1 MGHDK and CDR2 SYGVNS. The rearrangement joins TRBV25-1 to TRBJ1-1; D not resolved. This receptor was obtained from a human donor in good health (CMV status not recorded). Some clones in this sample may be carry-over from other donors' samples. Sequences were obtained from PBMCs. CDR3: CASSEWSGPKVGTEAFF. The CDR3, as DNA: TGTGCCAGCAGTGAATGGTCTGGACCCAAAGTGGGCACTGAAGCTTTCTTT.